This T cell receptor (beta chain) appears in the sequencing data of a study of T cells in Graves' hyperthyroidism and ophthalmopathy. Study background: Peripheral blood collection took place at initial diagnosis, before any treatment. Study-wide findings and caveats: Ophthalmopathy, as predicted by the model, came a median approximately 5.9 months after the prediction.

The diagnoses drew upon clinical symptoms, serum thyroxine and TRAb, thyroid ultrasound and orbital computed tomography. Each 10 ml fresh peripheral blood draw supplied the PBMCs. V shed 4 bases, J shed 6 bases, and the junction held 9 bases outside the gene matches. Germline CDR1 is GTSNPN and CDR2 is SVGIG (reference sequence). This CDR3 spans 15 amino acids. What was amplified from RNA transcripts were TCR beta CDR3 regions. HTBI primers were employed in a first-round RT-PCR of the TCR CDR3. In TCRdb, the multiplex PCR reads were re-called with MiXCR into one record per CDR3 protein. The sample has 550,000 to 700,000 distinct CDR3 sequences; roughly 15% are singletons. Concerning this clonotype: Its specificity is not known.

This TCR derives from a woman in her 40s with Graves' ophthalmopathy. The sequenced sample was blood. The V and J genes are TRBV30 and TRBJ2-7; 13 nucleotides align to TRBD2. This CDR3 reads CAWILRTSGSAEQYF. In DNA form, the CDR3 reads TGTGCCTGGATTCTAAGGACTAGCGGGAGTGCCGAGCAGTACTTC.